A selection of T cell receptor beta chains follows, all from one sample in a study of T cell repertoires in cytomegalovirus infection. TCRdb reprocessed the reads via MiXCR and lists one record per CDR3 protein. The profile shows 100,000 or so distinct CDR3 sequences, under 50% of them singletons. For these receptors, no antigen is known. The sample here was CD8+ T cells from cultured PBMCs, taken from culture after CMV antigen stimulation. Receptors originate from a human donor in good health (CMV status not recorded). Some clones in this sample may be carry-over from other donors' samples. The CDR3 runs from the conserved cysteine through the conserved F or W. Fields, in order: D gene, V gene, clone size, J gene, CDR3 length, CDR3 DNA, CDR3 protein. The D gene is left open where the match is weak. Not all rows give a size; the values are once, few, many and, for expanded clones, a class.

>TRBD2|TRBV12-3/TRBV12-4|-|TRBJ2-1|14
TGTGCCAGCAGTTCAGCGGGGGTCTACAATGAGCAGTTCTTC
CASSSAGVYNEQFF
>-|TRBV2|-|TRBJ2-7|14
TGTGCCAGCAGTGAATCCGGCGCAGGGTGGGAGCAGTACTTC
CASSESGAGWEQYF
>TRBD1|TRBV7-9|-|TRBJ2-2|14
TGTGCCAGCAGCAGAGGGACAGGGGCCGGGGAGCTGTTTTTT
CASSRGTGAGELFF
>TRBD2|TRBV28|-|TRBJ2-7|16
TGTGCCAGCAGCTATATAGAGCGGGGGAACAACTACGAGCAGTACTTC
CASSYIERGNNYEQYF
>-|TRBV7-6|few|TRBJ1-5|16
TGTGCCAGCAGCTTAGGGTTGGGAGGGTACAATCAGCCCCAGCATTTT
CASSLGLGGYNQPQHF
>-|TRBV6-5|many|TRBJ1-6|16
TGTGCCAGCACCTTCACCCGGGGGACGGGTAATTCACCCCTCCACTTT
CASTFTRGTGNSPLHF
>TRBD1|TRBV2|few|TRBJ1-2|10
TGTGCCAGCAGCGAGACAGGGCACACCTTC
CASSETGHTF
>TRBD1|TRBV7-9|-|TRBJ2-1|14
TGTGCCAGCAGCGTTCTGACAGGGGTTCATGAGCAGTTCTTC
CASSVLTGVHEQFF
>-|TRBV5-5|-|TRBJ2-1|13
TGTGCCAGCAGCTTGGTGATAGGGGTCGAATTATTCTTC
CASSLVIGVELFF
>-|TRBV5-4|many|TRBJ1-4|16
TGTGCCAGCAGGGATAGGGGGGGAACGACTAATGAAAAACTGTTTTTT
CASRDRGGTTNEKLFF
>-|TRBV27|-|TRBJ2-7|14
TGTGCCAGCAGCGGGTGGAAGACCTCCTACGAGCAGTACTTC
CASSGWKTSYEQYF
>-|TRBV12-3/TRBV12-4|-|TRBJ2-7|13
TGTGCCAGCAGCCGGGGCAGCGACTACGAGCAGTACTTC
CASSRGSDYEQYF
>-|TRBV27|-|TRBJ2-1|17
TGTGCCAGCAGTTTATCGGAACGGGGCCAAAGGTACAATGAGCAGTTCTTC
CASSLSERGQRYNEQFF
>-|TRBV12-3/TRBV12-4|few|TRBJ2-1|11
TGTGCCAGCAGTTTTTTGAATGAGCAGTTCTTC
CASSFLNEQFF
>TRBD2|TRBV7-2|-|TRBJ2-1|13
TGTGCCAGCAGCCGGGGGGGCCGGAATGAGCAGTTCTTC
CASSRGGRNEQFF
>TRBD2|TRBV14|-|TRBJ2-7|13
TGTGCCAGCCGACTAGCGGGACTCGGCGAGCAGTACTTC
CASRLAGLGEQYF
>TRBD1|TRBV4-1|once|TRBJ1-5|15
TGCGCCAGCAGCCAAGTTACAGGGGGAAGTCAGCCCCAGCATTTT
CASSQVTGGSQPQHF
>-|TRBV5-1|-|TRBJ1-2|15
TGCGCCAGCAGCTTGGACCTAGGACGAAACTATGGCTACACCTTC
CASSLDLGRNYGYTF
>TRBD1|TRBV12-3/TRBV12-4|few|TRBJ1-2|13
TGTGCCAGCGCGGACATAGGGGGCCGCGGCTACACCTTC
CASADIGGRGYTF
>-|TRBV9|-|TRBJ2-7|15
TGTGCCAGCAGCGTAAGCGCGGGACTCACCTACGAGCAGTACTTC
CASSVSAGLTYEQYF
>-|TRBV6-6|-|TRBJ1-5|15
TGTGCCAGCGGAGTTTCGGGGGGAAGCAATCAGCCCCAGCATTTT
CASGVSGGSNQPQHF
>-|TRBV27|-|TRBJ1-5|12
TGTGCCAGCAGTGGTATTAATCAGCCCCAGCATTTT
CASSGINQPQHF
>-|TRBV4-1|-|TRBJ2-2|14
TGCGCCAGCAGCCAAGGGAGATACACCGGGGAGCTGTTTTTT
CASSQGRYTGELFF
>-|TRBV6-1|few|TRBJ2-2|15
TGTGCCAGCAGTGAAAGAACTTTTCACACCGGGGAGCTGTTTTTT
CASSERTFHTGELFF
>TRBD1|TRBV7-6|-|TRBJ1-1|15
TGTGCCAGCAGCTCCGGGACAGGGTCGGGCACTGAAGCTTTCTTT
CASSSGTGSGTEAFF
>TRBD1|TRBV12-3/TRBV12-4|many|TRBJ2-7|14
TGTGCCAGCACAGCATCGGGACAGTCCTACGAGCAGTACTTC
CASTASGQSYEQYF
>TRBD2|TRBV13|-|TRBJ2-1|16
TGTGCCAGCAGCTTATGGGGACTAGCGGGGTATCCTGAGCAGTTCTTC
CASSLWGLAGYPEQFF
>-|TRBV19|few|TRBJ2-1|15
TGTGCCAGTACCCAGGGACTTAACTCCTACAATGAGCAGTTCTTC
CASTQGLNSYNEQFF
>TRBD2|TRBV7-8|-|TRBJ2-1|17
TGTGCCAGCAGCTTAGCTAGCGGGGGGGCCGCCTACAATGAGCAGTTCTTC
CASSLASGGAAYNEQFF
>TRBD1|TRBV7-9|few|TRBJ1-1|14
TGTGCCAGCAGCCGAATACAGGGGCTCGTGGAAGCTTTCTTT
CASSRIQGLVEAFF
>TRBD2|TRBV7-6|many|TRBJ2-1|16
TGTGCCAGCAGCACCCTAGCGGGGGGGCCCTACAATGAGCAGTTCTTC
CASSTLAGGPYNEQFF
>-|TRBV6-2/TRBV6-3|-|TRBJ2-1|14
TGTGCCAGCAGAGGCCCGCAGGGAGTCGATGAGCAGTTCTTC
CASRGPQGVDEQFF
>-|TRBV27|few|TRBJ2-2|15
TGTGCCAGCAGTTTGGGCGGGTCAACCGGGGAGGAGCTGTTTTTT
CASSLGGSTGEELFF
>TRBD1|TRBV27|many|TRBJ2-6|20
TGTGCCAGCAGTCAAATAGTTCAGACAGGGGGTAGCTCTGGGGCCAACGTCCTGACTTTC
CASSQIVQTGGSSGANVLTF
>TRBD2|TRBV2|-|TRBJ2-5|16
TGTGCCAGCAGTCGAGGGGCGGGAGATATCCAAGAGACCCAGTACTTC
CASSRGAGDIQETQYF
>-|TRBV5-4|-|TRBJ1-3|13
TGTGCCAGCAGCTTGCAGGGTGGAAACACCATATATTTT
CASSLQGGNTIYF
>-|TRBV4-1|-|TRBJ1-6|14
TGCGCCAGCAGCCAAGTGAGTGGGAATTCACCCCTCCACTTT
CASSQVSGNSPLHF